Shown below are 8 T cell receptor beta chains from a single sample sequenced in a study of T cell responses to AZD1222 COVID-19 vaccine. Measured with immunoSEQ multiplex PCR; TCRdb has only the in-frame clones, and not every one. The sample carries 130,000 to 150,000 clones, about 92% recorded once. Material: peripheral blood, obtained on day 0 of AZD1222 vaccination. The source is an adult in good health.

The sample holds a few counts of this clone. The chain carries TRBV7-9 and TRBJ2-2; 8 nucleotides match TRBD1. From germline, CDR1 is SEHNR and CDR2 FQNEAQ (reference sequence). Trimming cost V 5 bases and J 5 bases; bases outside gene matches: 13. This CDR3 spans 17 amino acids. The CDR3: CASSPGQGLRSTGELFF. The DNA of the CDR3 is TGTGCCAGCAGCCCAGGACAGGGCCTAAGGAGTACCGGGGAGCTGTTTTTT.

The gene calls are TRBV5-6 and TRBJ2-3; a weak D match, TRBD2 (6 bases). Between the trimmed V and J ends, which lost 2 bases and 2 bases, there was a span of 12 bases. Germline CDR1 reads SGHDT; CDR2 reads YYEEEE. CDR3 length: 15 residues. CDR3: CASSLVKGLTDTQYF. CDR3 in DNA: TGTGCCAGCAGCTTAGTTAAGGGACTCACAGATACGCAGTATTTT.

The gene calls are TRBV7-9 and TRBJ1-6; tentatively, D is TRBD1 (6 bases). Germline CDR1 is SEHNR and CDR2 is FQNEAQ (reference sequence). The CDR3 is 14 amino acids. The V end lost 10 bases, the J end lost 7 bases, and 17 bases lay between the germline ends. CDR3 residues: CATAFGQGNSPLHF. For the CDR3, the DNA is TGTGCCACCGCCTTCGGGCAGGGGAATTCACCCCTCCACTTT.

The rearrangement links TRBV27 to TRBJ2-7, with 10 nucleotides matching TRBD1. The CDR3 spans 16 residues. Germline V gene data show CDR1 as MNHEY and CDR2 as SMNVEV (reference sequence). Trimming at V came to 1 base and at J to 6 bases, leaving 9 bases not matched to a gene. The CDR3 sequence: CASSLFGTGVSIEQYF. The CDR3 coding sequence is TGTGCCAGCAGTTTATTCGGGACAGGGGTGTCGATCGAGCAGTACTTC.

The table lists this clone with a count of one. V usage is TRBV24-1 and J usage is TRBJ2-1; D gene uncertain. This CDR3 is 13 amino acids long. The V end lost 9 bases, the J end lost 8 bases, and 16 bases lay between the germline ends. Germline V gene data show CDR1 as KGHDR and CDR2 as SFDVKD. The CDR3 protein is CATARASRDEQFF. DNA of the CDR3: TGTGCCACCGCACGGGCCTCTCGGGATGAGCAGTTCTTC.

J is TRBJ1-1 and V is TRBV3-1 (or the pseudogene TRBV3-2); D ambiguous. Trimming stripped 1 base from V and 4 bases from J, with 10 bases between. The CDR3 contains 14 residues. Germline V CDR1 and CDR2: LGHDT, YNNKEL (reference sequence). The CDR3 bases are TGTGCCAGCAGCCAAGCGAGGGTGGGCACTGAAGCTTTCTTT. Protein sequence: CASSQARVGTEAFF.

This clone showed up just once. The chain links TRBV4-1 to TRBJ2-3; no clear D gene. Germline V gene lookup returns CDR1 MGHRA and CDR2 YSYEKL. Deletions cut 1 base from V and 0 bases from J, with 11 bases between. This CDR3 contains 16 residues. In nucleotides, the CDR3 is TGCGCCAGCAGCCAAGTGGACGACGGTAGCACAGATACGCAGTATTTT. Translated, it gives CASSQVDDGSTDTQYF.

The chain carries TRBV19 and TRBJ1-4; 8 bases line up with TRBD1. J was trimmed by 0 bases and V by 4 bases; bases with no gene match: 4. CDR1 is LNHDA and CDR2 is SQIVND in the germline V gene (reference sequence). The CDR3 sequence is 16 residues long. CDR3 nucleotides: TGTGCCAGTAGTACCGCGGGACAGGCAACTAATGAAAAACTGTTTTTT. This gives the protein CASSTAGQATNEKLFF.